This TCR beta chain was captured by sequencing in a study of blood T cell repertoires in COVID-19. Study-wide background: The United States, Italy and Spain were the sources of the acute and convalescent COVID-19 samples. Sources were T cells, B-cell-depleted T cells, or PBMCs; the material itself was cDNA or gDNA.

Germline V CDR1 and CDR2: MNHEY, SVGAGI. This CDR3 has 13 residues. Trimming took 7 bases from V and 2 from J; bases not matched to a gene: 3. The authors' processing: Amplification of reference gene primers was used by the study to estimate nucleated cell counts. The data were produced by immunoSEQ multiplex PCR, yet TCRdb's version contains in-frame clones alone and is incomplete. V and J calls and clone size come straight from that table; D and trimming were deduced from the DNA. The sample includes fewer than 300,000 clones, just over 90% of them seen just once. This chain joins TRBV6-5 and TRBJ2-7; 9 nucleotides align to TRBD2. Input material: peripheral blood. This TCR derives from a woman aged 25-40 years with COVID-19, enrolled during active disease. The CDR3 bases are TGTGCCAGCACGGCGGGAGGGCCCTACGAGCAGTACTTC. This sequence encodes CASTAGGPYEQYF.